This entry concerns a single T cell receptor (beta chain). Its antigen is as yet unknown. TCR sequencing covered a few patients who responded to pembrolizumab. This entry comes from a study of PD-1 blockade in mismatch repair-deficient tumors. Across the study: Enrolled about 2013-2017, patients had progressing, pretreated mismatch repair-deficient cancers of 11 to 13 types. General study results and limits: Tumor-resident clones, often absent from pretreatment blood, expanded after pembrolizumab and then contracted.

Produced via immunoSEQ multiplex PCR; TCRdb's table is partial and in-frame only. Counted here are about 63,000 clones, approximately 89% occurring once; the ten biggest clones make up approximately 14%. This CDR3 region has 13 residues. V shed 3 bases and J shed 6 bases, with 12 bases lying between them. The germline V gene encodes CDR1 SEHNR and CDR2 FQNEAQ (reference sequence). This TCR came from an adult with mismatch repair-deficient cancer. This specimen consisted of peripheral blood, obtained 52 weeks after starting pembrolizumab. The V call is TRBV7-9, the J call TRBJ2-7; a weak D match, TRBD1 (6 bases). CDR3 protein: CASSLTGLVEQYF. DNA for the CDR3: TGTGCCAGCAGCTTGACAGGCCTGGTCGAGCAGTACTTC.